This passage covers 22 T cell receptor beta chains from one sample sequenced in a study of blood T cell repertoires in COVID-19. The table came from immunoSEQ multiplex PCR; TCRdb's copy has only in-frame clones and leaves some out. The profile shows about 200,000 clones, roughly 82% of them singletons. The specimen sequenced was PBMCs or T cells enriched from blood (not recorded which). These receptors originate from a man aged 35-49 years who had recovered from COVID-19.

This rearrangement joins TRBV28 to TRBJ2-5; maybe TRBD2 (6 bases). The CDR3 sequence is 14 residues long. V lost 2 bases and J 7 bases, leaving 14 bases between the germline ends. Germline CDR1 is MDHEN and CDR2 is SYDVKM. The CDR3 region has the DNA TGTGCCAGCAGTTTAGGGACTCACTCAGGGACCCAGTACTTC. Translation: CASSLGTHSGTQYF.

This chain links TRBV3-1 (or the pseudogene TRBV3-2) with TRBJ2-7; 7 positions agree with TRBD2. V lost 5 bases and J lost 3; bases outside the gene matches: 7. The CDR3 has 14 residues. Germline CDR1 and CDR2: LGHDT and YNNKEL (reference sequence). This CDR3 reads CASSVGLVNYEQYF. CDR3 bases: TGTGCCAGCAGCGTTGGACTAGTTAACTACGAGCAGTACTTC.

The CDR3 nucleotides read TGTGCCAGCAGCCGGCTTCCTGAGGAAGTGAGAGAGCAGTACGTC. It specifies CASSRLPEEVREQYV. The genes are TRBV6-1 and TRBJ2-7; D not certain. The CDR3 is made up of 15 amino acids. Trimming took 6 bases from V and 7 from J, leaving 22 bases between them. Germline-derived CDR1 and CDR2 are MNHNS and SASEGT.

The chain combines TRBV12-3 or TRBV12-4 with TRBJ1-1, with D perhaps TRBD1 (6 bases). The CDR3 runs 13 residues. Trimming pared 6 bases from V and 4 bases from J, leaving 12 bases between. CDR3 residues: CASRYREGTEAFF. Written as DNA, the CDR3 is TGTGCCAGCAGGTACAGGGAGGGCACTGAAGCTTTCTTT.

In nucleotides, the CDR3 is TGTGCCAGCAGTTATTCTAGCGTAGCGAACACCGGGGAGCTGTTTTTT. As protein: CASSYSSVANTGELFF. The chain joins TRBV28 to TRBJ2-2; the D gene is possibly TRBD2 (6 bases). CDR3 length: 16 amino acids. The germline V and J ends were trimmed by 4 bases and 0 bases, with 12 bases remaining between them. Germline CDR1 is MDHEN and CDR2 is SYDVKM.

The J gene is TRBJ1-1, the V gene TRBV5-1, with a weak D call TRBD1 (5 bases). Germline CDR1 reads SGHRS; CDR2 reads YFSETQ. The CDR3 covers 17 residues. V gave up 3 bases and J gave up 8 bases, with 26 bases separating them. The CDR3 reads CASSSYGAGAGPLEAFF. In DNA form, the CDR3 reads TGCGCCAGCAGCTCGTATGGCGCTGGGGCAGGGCCCCTAGAAGCTTTCTTT.

The chain uses TRBV10-2 and TRBJ2-5, with 11 bases identical to TRBD2. V shed 3 bases, J shed 4 bases, and the junction held 4 bases outside the gene matches. CDR1 is WSHSY, CDR2 SAAADI, per germline. The CDR3 sequence is 15 residues long. The CDR3 protein is CASSDFGLAGETQYF. The CDR3 DNA is TGCGCCAGCAGTGATTTCGGACTAGCGGGAGAGACCCAGTACTTC.

The chain combines TRBV6-5 with TRBJ1-1; weak D call: TRBD1 (5 bases). The germline V gene has CDR1 MNHEY and CDR2 SVGAGI. V lost 2 bases and J lost 3, with 16 bases in between. This CDR3 is built from 16 residues. The CDR3: CASSYQTAGRDTEAFF. CDR3 DNA sequence: TGTGCCAGCAGTTACCAGACAGCTGGGCGAGACACTGAAGCTTTCTTT.

The gene calls are TRBV6-6 and TRBJ2-1, with 10 bases lining up with TRBD1. V shed 6 bases and J 6 bases; nucleotides not matched to a gene: 8. CDR1 and CDR2 (germline): MNHNY, SVGAGI (reference sequence). The CDR3 has 15 residues. For the CDR3, the DNA is TGTGCCAGCAGACCCGGGACAGGGGACTCCAATGAGCAGTTCTTC. Its protein is CASRPGTGDSNEQFF.

This clone was seen a single time. The V and J genes are TRBV2 and TRBJ1-4, with 8 bases that match TRBD1. The V and J ends lost 6 bases and 3 bases, in that order; junction bases with no gene match: 6. This CDR3 spans 15 amino acids. Germline loops: CDR1 SNHLY, CDR2 FYNNEI. The CDR3 sequence is CASSWTGLANEKLFF. Here the CDR3 DNA reads TGTGCCAGCAGCTGGACAGGGCTGGCTAATGAAAAACTGTTTTTT.

Turning to this clone: Germline is not matched at one junction end, which may reflect a read error. The chain's CDR3 is CSVEVGTGANEKLFF. The CDR3 nucleotides are TGCAGCGTTGAAGTGGGGACAGGAGCTAACGAAAAACTGTTTTTT. The chain uses TRBV29-1 and TRBJ1-4; TRBD1 agrees at 8 bases. Germline V CDR1 and CDR2: SQVTM, ANQGSEA. The CDR3 sequence is 15 residues long.

The chain is built from TRBV3-1 (or the pseudogene TRBV3-2) and TRBJ2-3; the match to TRBD2 covers 9 bases. Germline V gives CDR1 LGHDT, CDR2 YNNKEL (reference sequence). The CDR3 spans 20 residues. V dropped 1 base and J dropped 2; count of bases not matched to a gene: 16. This CDR3 reads CASSQGRRVAGAPSTDTQYF. The CDR3 nucleotides read TGTGCCAGCAGCCAAGGGAGGAGGGTAGCGGGAGCGCCTTCCACAGATACGCAGTATTTT.

This clone has just a few counts. V gene TRBV24-1 combines with J gene TRBJ2-5, with TRBD1 as a possible D gene (5 bases). The CDR3 length is 13 residues. CDR1 and CDR2 (germline): KGHDR, SFDVKD. Deletions cut 7 bases from V and 5 bases from J, with 13 bases between. In DNA form, the CDR3 reads TGTGCCACCAGCCTCAGGGCGTACGAGACCCAGTACTTC. Amino acids: CATSLRAYETQYF.

In its sample, this clone was seen once. This chain links TRBV21-1 with TRBJ1-3; the listed D gene, TRBD1, was not tested against the DNA. TRBV21-1 is annotated as a pseudogene. The CDR3 totals 17 residues. The CDR3 spells CASSKKAGQSSGNTIYF. The CDR3 bases are TGTGCCAGCAGCAAAAAGGCGGGACAGTCCTCTGGAAACACCATATATTTT.

The chain uses TRBV27 and TRBJ1-1; D is uncertain. Trimming cost V 6 bases and J 4 bases, with 18 bases left between them. CDR3 length: 15 amino acids. Germline V gene sequence: CDR1 MNHEY, CDR2 SMNVEV (reference sequence). The CDR3 loop is CASSPIAGERTEAFF. The DNA of the CDR3 is TGTGCCAGCAGCCCGATAGCCGGGGAACGCACTGAAGCTTTCTTT.

The rearrangement uses TRBV11-2 and TRBJ2-3, with D possibly TRBD2 on 6 matching bases. In germline, CDR1 is SGHAT, CDR2 FQNNGV. The CDR3 extends over 16 amino acids. The V end lost 1 base, the J end lost 4 bases, and 15 bases lay between the germline ends. CDR3 loop: CASSLGPSVKADTQYF. As DNA, the CDR3 is TGTGCCAGCAGCTTAGGGCCTAGCGTCAAGGCAGATACGCAGTATTTT.

The CDR3 bases are TGTGCCAGCAGCGTAGCTATTGGACAGGGGTATGGCTACACCTTC. It codes for CASSVAIGQGYGYTF. This chain uses TRBV9 with TRBJ1-2; 9 bases are shared with TRBD1. The germline CDR1 and CDR2 sequences are SGDLS and YYNGEE. The CDR3 runs to 15 residues. V shed 0 bases, J shed 5 bases, and the junction held 5 bases outside the gene matches.

The CDR3 coding sequence is TGTGCCAGCAGCTGTAACAGGGACTATAATTACGAGCAGTACGTC. Translating gives CASSCNRDYNYEQYV. The V gene is TRBV11-3, the J gene TRBJ2-7, with D possibly TRBD2 on 7 matching bases. V was clipped by 4 bases and J by 4 bases, with 17 bases between them. CDR3 length: 15 amino acids. Germline values: CDR1 SGHNT, CDR2 YENEEA.

The chain combines TRBV4-1 with TRBJ2-1; tentative D call: TRBD1 (5 bases). Germline assignment: CDR1 MGHRA and CDR2 YSYEKL. The CDR3 extends over 16 amino acids. The V end was cut by 5 bases, the J end by 1 base, with 15 bases between. The CDR3 here is CASSYYTGTSYNEQFF. CDR3 in DNA: TGCGCCAGCAGCTACTACACAGGAACTTCCTACAATGAGCAGTTCTTC.

The chain joins TRBV7-3 to TRBJ1-2; 11 bases map to TRBD1. The CDR3 contains 15 residues. Germline values: CDR1 SGHTA, CDR2 FQGTGA. Trimming took 5 bases from V and 6 from J; bases not matched to a gene: 8. CDR3 sequence reads: CASSPGQGAIDGYTF. DNA for the CDR3: TGTGCCAGCAGCCCCGGACAGGGGGCGATCGATGGCTACACCTTC. The variable domain in full, with the rest retrieved from reference TRBV7-3 and TRBJ1-2, is GAGVSQTPSNKVTEKGKYVELRCDPISGHTALYWYRQSLGQGPEFLIYFQGTGAADDSGLPNDRFFAVRPEGSVSTLKIQRTERGDSAVYLCASSPGQGAIDGYTFGSGTRLTVV.

The chain links TRBV9 to TRBJ1-2, with 9 bases lining up with TRBD1. The germline V gene has CDR1 SGDLS and CDR2 YYNGEE. This CDR3 has 12 amino acids. V was pared by 6 bases and J by 8 bases, with 5 bases of the junction left unmatched. In DNA, the CDR3 is TGTGCCAGCAACAGACAGGGGGGCGGCTACACCTTC. This gives the protein CASNRQGGGYTF. The full variable domain, rest sourced from reference TRBV9 and TRBJ1-2, is DSGVTQTPKHLITATGQRVTLRCSPRSGDLSVYWYQQSLDQGLQFLIQYYNGEERAKGNILERFSAQQFPDLHSELNLSSLELGDSALYFCASNRQGGGYTFGSGTRLTVV.

CDR3 in DNA: TGTGCCAGCCAAGGAGATACTGGTTCACCCCTCCACTTT. It translates to CASQGDTGSPLHF. The chain employs TRBV2 and TRBJ1-6; no clear D. The CDR3 sequence is 13 residues long. Trimming removed 8 bases from V and 9 bases from J, with 14 bases in between. Per the germline V gene, CDR1 is SNHLY and CDR2 is FYNNEI.